One sample yielded the 32 T cell receptor beta chains listed below, sequenced in a study of identical twins. Each CDR3 protein gets one entry after TCRdb re-called the 5' RACE reads with MiXCR. The sample lists hundreds of thousands of distinct CDR3 sequences; roughly 20% were seen once. These data also formed part of another study, on T cells expressing NK-cell markers.

The sequenced material came from PBMCs. These receptors were collected from a woman aged 18-35 years in good health.

This clonotype was seen at least ten times. The rearrangement joins TRBV20-1 to TRBJ2-7; unclear D gene. V dropped 3 bases and J dropped 3 bases, with 12 bases sitting between them. Germline values: CDR1 DFQATT, CDR2 SNEGSKA (reference sequence). The CDR3 spans 13 residues. The CDR3 sequence: CSASENWNYEQYF. CDR3 DNA sequence: TGCAGTGCTAGCGAGAACTGGAACTACGAGCAGTACTTC.

CDR3 sequence reads: CSARQGTSTGELFF. CDR3 nucleotide sequence: TGCAGTGCTAGACAGGGGACCTCAACCGGGGAGCTGTTTTTT. The rearrangement links TRBV20-1 to TRBJ2-2; D possibly corresponds to TRBD1 (6 bases). Germline V gene lookup returns CDR1 DFQATT and CDR2 SNEGSKA (reference sequence). V was trimmed by 2 bases and J by 5 bases, leaving 12 bases between them. The CDR3 spans 14 residues.

This clonotype occurred a few times. The chain is built from TRBV25-1 and TRBJ2-5, with 10 bases matching TRBD2. The germline CDR1 and CDR2 sequences are MGHDK and SYGVNS. The J segment lost 6 bases and the V segment lost 8 bases, leaving 12 bases of the junction unmatched. This CDR3 has 15 amino acids. The CDR3 region is CASAKSSGSPKTQYF. For the CDR3, the DNA is TGTGCCAGCGCAAAATCTAGCGGGAGTCCCAAGACCCAGTACTTC.

This clonotype turned up a few times. This rearrangement joins TRBV11-3 to TRBJ2-1, with D perhaps assigned TRBD1 or TRBD2 (7 bases each). V lost 3 bases and J 7 bases, leaving 22 bases between the germline ends. The germline gives CDR1 SGHNT, CDR2 YENEEA. The CDR3 has 17 residues. CDR3 bases: TGTGCCAGCAGCTTTTTATTCAGGGGGGGCCAATTGAATGAGCAGTTCTTC. Translation: CASSFLFRGGQLNEQFF.

This sequence joins TRBV12-3 or TRBV12-4 and TRBJ2-7, with no clear D. This CDR3 region has 13 residues. Trimming cost V 7 bases and J 4 bases, with 14 bases left between them. CDR3 nucleotides: TGTGCCAGCACCTCGGCCTTTGGGTACGAGCAGTACTTC. It codes for CASTSAFGYEQYF.

The V gene is TRBV7-9, the J gene TRBJ2-3; no clear D gene. Deletions cut 5 bases from V and 0 bases from J, with 12 bases between. Germline assignment: CDR1 SEHNR and CDR2 FQNEAQ (reference sequence). The CDR3 sequence is 15 residues long. CDR3: CASSPKKVSTDTQYF. In nucleotides, the CDR3 is TGTGCCAGCAGCCCGAAGAAGGTTAGCACAGATACGCAGTATTTT.

The chain combines TRBV14 with TRBJ2-1; TRBD2 agrees at 11 bases. The CDR3 contains 17 residues. V lost 0 bases and J lost 4; bases outside the gene matches: 5. Per germline, CDR1 SGHDN and CDR2 FVKESK. CDR3 nucleotides: TGTGCCAGCAGCCAAGACCCGACTAGCGGGACGTACAATGAGCAGTTCTTC. Translating it yields CASSQDPTSGTYNEQFF.

This clonotype appeared a few times. This chain uses TRBV7-9 with TRBJ1-1; D not resolved. V was clipped by 5 bases and J by 7 bases, with 17 bases between them. The CDR3 sequence is 14 residues long. Germline-derived CDR1 and CDR2 are SEHNR and FQNEAQ (reference sequence). The CDR3 is CASSPVMLSDEAFF. The CDR3 DNA reads as TGTGCCAGCAGCCCCGTTATGTTAAGCGATGAAGCTTTCTTT.

The table lists this clonotype with a few counts. This sequence joins TRBV9 and TRBJ2-1; no clear D gene. The V end lost 0 bases, the J end lost 5 bases, and 9 bases lay between the germline ends. CDR3 length: 14 residues. CDR1 SGDLS and CDR2 YYNGEE come from the germline V gene. CDR3 sequence reads: CASSVVGGDNEQFF. The CDR3 nucleotides read TGTGCCAGCAGCGTAGTAGGCGGCGACAATGAGCAGTTCTTC. Variable domain in full (rest from reference TRBV9 and TRBJ2-1): DSGVTQTPKHLITATGQRVTLRCSPRSGDLSVYWYQQSLDQGLQFLIQYYNGEERAKGNILERFSAQQFPDLHSELNLSSLELGDSALYFCASSVVGGDNEQFFGPGTRLTVL.

This clonotype has a handful of counts. The chain recombines TRBV11-2 with TRBJ2-3; no clear D. CDR1 is SGHAT and CDR2 is FQNNGV in the germline V gene. The V end was cut by 6 bases, the J end by 8 bases, with 15 bases between. The length of the CDR3 is 13 residues. Here the CDR3 DNA reads TGTGCCAGCAGGGCCCCTTCGGCTCTTACGCAGTATTTT. It is translated as CASRAPSALTQYF.

This clonotype was detected a few times. The chain links TRBV4-3 to TRBJ2-7; 8 bases agree with TRBD2. Trimming cost V 2 bases and J 3 bases; bases outside gene matches: 9. This CDR3 spans 16 amino acids. Looked up from germline, CDR1 is LGHNA and CDR2 is YSLEER. CDR3 sequence reads: CASSQYETSDYYEQYF. The DNA for the CDR3 is TGCGCCAGCAGCCAATATGAGACTAGCGATTACTACGAGCAGTACTTC.

The chain recombines TRBV29-1 with TRBJ2-7; possibly TRBD1 for D (5 bases). Germline CDR1 SQVTM, CDR2 ANQGSEA. V was trimmed by 8 bases and J by 0 bases, leaving 8 bases between them. The CDR3 length is 11 residues. DNA of the CDR3: TGCAGCTACAGGAGCTCCTACGAGCAGTACTTC. Protein sequence: CSYRSSYEQYF.

V and J are TRBV10-2 and TRBJ1-1, with a weak D call TRBD1 (5 bases). V was trimmed by 7 bases and J by 7 bases, leaving 10 bases between them. CDR1 WSHSY and CDR2 SAAADI come from the germline V gene. The CDR3 is 11 residues long. The DNA of the CDR3 is TGCGCCAGCATAGGCCAGGGTGAAGCTTTCTTT. Translated, it gives CASIGQGEAFF.

The CDR3 sequence: CASTELMGGTYEQYF. The CDR3 nucleotides read TGTGCCAGCACCGAGCTGATGGGAGGGACCTACGAGCAGTACTTC. The chain recombines TRBV6-2 or TRBV6-3 with TRBJ2-7, with 7 bases lining up with TRBD2. Per the germline V gene, CDR1 is MNHEY and CDR2 is SVGEGT. The CDR3 contains 15 residues. Trimming removed 7 bases from V and 2 bases from J; junction bases left unmatched: 11.

A few counts support this clonotype. J is TRBJ1-1 and V is TRBV6-1, with 7 bases matching TRBD1. V lost 6 bases to trimming and J lost 2 bases; unmatched junction nucleotides: 12. The CDR3 covers 16 residues. The germline CDR1 and CDR2 sequences are MNHNS and SASEGT. CDR3 sequence: CASRRDRSIKNTEAFF. The CDR3 nucleotides read TGTGCCAGCAGACGGGACAGAAGCATTAAAAACACTGAAGCTTTCTTT.

The gene calls are TRBV12-3 or TRBV12-4 and TRBJ1-3; perhaps TRBD1 as D (6 bases). The CDR3 totals 14 residues. V was clipped by 5 bases and J by 4 bases, with 12 bases between them. The CDR3 loop is CASSITGRGNTIYF. CDR3 sequence (DNA): TGTGCCAGCAGTATAACAGGGCGCGGAAACACCATATATTTT.

V and J are TRBV20-1 and TRBJ1-4; D is unclear. Trimming left V 6 bases short and J 7 bases short, with 9 bases between. Looked up from germline, CDR1 is DFQATT and CDR2 is SNEGSKA (reference sequence). There are 11 residues in the CDR3. The CDR3 DNA reads TGCAGTGCCAAAGGAGTTGAAAAACTGTTTTTT. This translates into CSAKGVEKLFF.

This clonotype turned up a few times. The rearrangement joins TRBV4-2 to TRBJ2-1, with D possibly being TRBD1 or TRBD2 (5 bases each). The CDR3 totals 16 residues. The germline V and J ends were trimmed by 1 base and 6 bases, with 16 bases remaining between them. The germline CDR1 and CDR2 sequences are LGHNA and YNFKEQ. The CDR3 DNA sequence: TGTGCCAGCAGCCAAGCCCGAGGGGACGCGCGCAATGAGCAGTTCTTC. Translating gives CASSQARGDARNEQFF.

A few counts support this clonotype. The CDR3 protein is CASSPGDTRYEQYF. In DNA form, the CDR3 reads TGCGCCAGCAGCCCTGGGGACACCCGCTACGAGCAGTACTTC. This rearrangement joins TRBV5-1 to TRBJ2-7, with a weak D call TRBD1 (6 bases). V was clipped by 4 bases and J by 3 bases, with 14 bases between them. The CDR3 is made up of 14 amino acids. Germline assignment: CDR1 SGHRS and CDR2 YFSETQ.

This clonotype has only one observation. The chain couples TRBV9 to TRBJ1-6; TRBD1 is a possible D gene (5 bases). Germline loops: CDR1 SGDLS, CDR2 YYNGEE. This CDR3 is built from 13 residues. V was shortened by 3 bases and J by 16 bases, with 17 bases between the two germline ends. CDR3 amino acids: CASSAWDHPDLHF. The CDR3 bases are TGTGCCAGCAGCGCCTGGGACCATCCAGATCTCCACTTT. Full variable domain (outside the CDR3, taken from reference TRBV9 and TRBJ1-6): DSGVTQTPKHLITATGQRVTLRCSPRSGDLSVYWYQQSLDQGLQFLIQYYNGEERAKGNILERFSAQQFPDLHSELNLSSLELGDSALYFCASSAWDHPDLHFGNGTRLTVT.

Ten or more counts support this clonotype. The CDR3 DNA reads as TGTGCCAGTAGTCAAGAGAACACTGAAGCTTTCTTT. This translates into CASSQENTEAFF. The chain couples TRBV19 to TRBJ1-1; D is unclear. In germline, CDR1 is LNHDA, CDR2 SQIVND (reference sequence). The V and J ends lost 5 bases and 1 base respectively, with 5 bases between them. There are 12 residues in the CDR3.

The chain links TRBV7-2 to TRBJ2-5; no clear D gene. V dropped 10 bases and J dropped 5 bases, with 14 bases sitting between them. The CDR3 is 12 residues long. From germline, CDR1 is SGHTA and CDR2 FQGNSA. The CDR3 DNA sequence: TGTGCCACCAGTCTGGTGTGGGAGACCCAGTACTTC. Encoded protein: CATSLVWETQYF.

V gene TRBV5-4 combines with J gene TRBJ2-1, with 12 bases identical to TRBD2. Germline assignment: CDR1 SGHNT and CDR2 YYREEE (reference sequence). V lost 2 bases to trimming and J lost 12 bases; unmatched junction nucleotides: 9. The CDR3 is 15 residues long. The CDR3 region is CASSFPASGRARQFF. CDR3 nucleotides: TGTGCCAGCAGCTTCCCGGCTAGCGGGAGGGCCAGGCAGTTCTTC.

The V call is TRBV12-3 or TRBV12-4, the J call TRBJ2-1, with D possibly called TRBD1 or TRBD2 (5 bases each). This CDR3 is 15 amino acids long. Trimming shortened V by 7 bases and J by 7 bases, and 20 bases separated the two germline ends. The CDR3 loop reads CASNRDLRSRNEQFF. CDR3 bases: TGTGCCAGCAACCGGGACCTCCGCTCGAGGAATGAGCAGTTCTTC.

V usage is TRBV7-2 and J usage is TRBJ2-7, with D possibly being TRBD2 (5 bases). Germline lookup yields CDR1 SGHTA and CDR2 FQGNSA. The CDR3 length is 15 residues. Trimming removed 4 bases at V and 5 bases at J, with 18 bases between. The CDR3 loop is CASSSDWTSGNEQYF. Here the CDR3 DNA reads TGTGCCAGCAGCTCGGACTGGACCTCTGGGAACGAGCAGTACTTC.

This chain links TRBV7-2 with TRBJ2-7, with a tentative D call TRBD1 (6 bases). There are 15 residues in the CDR3. Germline V gene data show CDR1 as SGHTA and CDR2 as FQGNSA. V was trimmed by 3 bases and J by 1 base, leaving 13 bases between them. The CDR3 spells CASSFGTGSSYEQYF. CDR3 sequence (DNA): TGTGCCAGCAGCTTTGGTACAGGGTCGTCCTACGAGCAGTACTTC.

This clonotype came up many times. This chain links TRBV20-1 with TRBJ2-1, with 8 bases that match TRBD2. The V gene's germline CDR1 is DFQATT and CDR2 SNEGSKA (reference sequence). The CDR3 totals 14 residues. V dropped 2 bases and J dropped 3; count of bases not matched to a gene: 3. Here the CDR3 DNA reads TGCAGTGCTAGATCGGGACTAGACTACAATGAGCAGTTCTTC. As protein: CSARSGLDYNEQFF.

This clonotype was counted between two and nine times. The J gene is TRBJ2-1, the V gene TRBV12-3 or TRBV12-4; 8 bases fit TRBD2. This CDR3 has 13 amino acids. V shed 7 bases, J shed 15 bases, and the junction held 14 bases outside the gene matches. CDR3 nucleotide sequence: TGTGCCAGCAAAATCTCCGGGACTAGGGGCGGGTTCTTC. The encoded protein is CASKISGTRGGFF.

This chain links TRBV27 with TRBJ2-7, with 10 bases identical to TRBD2. In germline, CDR1 is MNHEY, CDR2 SMNVEV (reference sequence). V shed 3 bases and J 5 bases; nucleotides not matched to a gene: 7. The CDR3 sequence is 15 residues long. The CDR3 is CASSLILAGVHEQYF. The CDR3 bases are TGTGCCAGCAGTTTGATCCTAGCGGGGGTTCACGAGCAGTACTTC.

The chain employs TRBV20-1 and TRBJ2-1; D may correspond to TRBD1 or TRBD2 (8 bases each). The CDR3 sequence is 12 residues long. Trimming stripped 6 bases from V and 13 bases from J, with 19 bases between. CDR1 is DFQATT and CDR2 is SNEGSKA in the germline V gene (reference sequence). The CDR3 region is CSANRGGTSQFF. The CDR3 nucleotides read TGCAGTGCGAACAGGGGGGGGACTAGTCAGTTCTTC.

This clonotype was seen more than once but under ten times. The rearrangement links TRBV20-1 to TRBJ1-2; 7 bases agree with TRBD1. Losses at the gene ends were 6 bases for V and 7 bases for J; bases not matched to a gene: 8. Germline CDR1 and CDR2: DFQATT and SNEGSKA (reference sequence). The CDR3 is 12 residues long. Here the CDR3 reads CSAKRQGVGYTF. CDR3 sequence (DNA): TGCAGTGCCAAAAGACAGGGTGTTGGCTACACCTTC.

The chain combines TRBV5-1 with TRBJ2-7; no definite D call. Germline V CDR1 and CDR2: SGHRS, YFSETQ. The CDR3 is 16 residues long. Trimming stripped 0 bases from V and 4 bases from J, with 17 bases between. CDR3 DNA sequence: TGCGCCAGCAGCTTGGCCGGACGCCGGGTACAATACGAGCAGTACTTC. Translated, it gives CASSLAGRRVQYEQYF. The whole variable domain, remainder taken from reference TRBV5-1 and TRBJ2-7, is KAGVTQTPRYLIKTRGQQVTLSCSPISGHRSVSWYQQTPGQGLQFLFEYFSETQRNKGNFPGRFSGRQFSNSRSEMNVSTLELGDSALYLCASSLAGRRVQYEQYFGPGTRLTVT.